This T cell receptor (beta chain) was captured in a study of cytomegalovirus exposure and HLA in healthy donors. Broader study findings: The authors later found most CMV-associated TCR beta chains appeared HLA-restricted.

On this clone: Its antigen remains unknown.

Per the germline V gene, CDR1 is SGHVS and CDR2 is FNYEAQ. This CDR3 is built from 12 residues. V was clipped by 5 bases and J by 5 bases, with 9 bases between them. With 60 Vbeta and 13 Jbeta primers, the PCR was carried out. Sequenced by immunoSEQ multiplex PCR; TCRdb stores in-frame clones only, minus some. The sample has approximately 240,000 clones; roughly 91% are singletons. The chain is built from TRBV7-6 and TRBJ2-5; D ambiguous. Sample: PBMCs. The source of this sequence is a woman between 18 and 29 years old in good health and CMV-seronegative. CDR3 amino acids: CASSPPLETQYF. CDR3 nucleotide sequence: TGTGCCAGCAGCCCCCCCCTCGAGACCCAGTACTTC.